These T cell receptor beta chains were read from a single sample in a study of PD-1 blockade in classical Hodgkin lymphoma. Some clones are missing from TCRdb's copy, which holds only in-frame ones; the method was immunoSEQ multiplex PCR. The table has 95,000 or so clones, approximately 80% seen once. Material: peripheral blood mononuclear cells (PBMCs), obtained at baseline. Every receptor here comes from a human donor with classical Hodgkin lymphoma. Each CDR3 is given with its conserved first and last residue. The order of the fields is D gene, clone size, V gene, J gene, CDR3 protein, CDR3 DNA. D genes are given only for firm matches. A clone size is listed for some rows: how often the clone was seen (once, few, many), or a class if it is expanded.

D: NA
size: few
V: TRBV19
J: TRBJ1-1
CDR3: CASSIEGPRNTEAFF
DNA: TGTGCCAGTAGTATAGAAGGTCCGAGGAACACTGAAGCTTTCTTT

D: TRBD1
size: NA
V: TRBV9
J: TRBJ1-3
CDR3: CASSVSTGFAGNTIYF
DNA: TGTGCCAGCAGCGTGTCGACAGGGTTTGCTGGAAACACCATATATTTT

D: TRBD1
size: NA
V: TRBV5-5
J: TRBJ2-7
CDR3: CASSLAPGQAYEQYF
DNA: TGTGCCAGCAGCTTGGCTCCGGGACAGGCCTACGAGCAGTACTTC

D: NA
size: NA
V: TRBV19
J: TRBJ1-1
CDR3: CASGAGAGTEAFF
DNA: TGTGCCTCCGGGGCCGGGGCGGGGACTGAAGCTTTCTTT

D: TRBD2
size: NA
V: TRBV28
J: TRBJ2-7
CDR3: CASVREGRAYEQYF
DNA: TGTGCCAGCGTTAGGGAGGGCAGGGCCTACGAGCAGTACTTC

D: NA
size: NA
V: TRBV19
J: TRBJ2-3
CDR3: CAAGALSTDTQYF
DNA: TGTGCCGCCGGGGCACTTAGCACAGATACGCAGTATTTT

D: TRBD2
size: NA
V: TRBV4-1
J: TRBJ2-7
CDR3: CASSQPTSGSFEQYF
DNA: TGCGCCAGCAGCCAACCGACTAGCGGGAGCTTCGAGCAGTACTTC

D: NA
size: NA
V: TRBV7-9
J: TRBJ2-5
CDR3: CASRQGTTLQETQYF
DNA: TGTGCCAGCAGACAAGGGACAACGCTCCAAGAGACCCAGTACTTC

D: NA
size: few
V: TRBV5-6
J: TRBJ2-7
CDR3: CASNQRGLSYEQYF
DNA: TGTGCCAGCAACCAGCGTGGGCTCTCCTACGAGCAGTACTTC

D: NA
size: few
V: TRBV5-1
J: TRBJ2-7
CDR3: CASSLRSRADEQYF
DNA: TGCGCCAGCAGCTTGAGGTCTAGGGCCGACGAGCAGTACTTC

D: NA
size: few
V: TRBV7-6
J: TRBJ1-3
CDR3: CASSLEGGFGGNTIYF
DNA: TGTGCCAGCAGCTTAGAAGGGGGGTTCGGTGGAAACACCATATATTTT

D: TRBD1
size: NA
V: TRBV15
J: TRBJ2-7
CDR3: CATSRTGGPIQYEQYF
DNA: TGTGCCACCAGCAGGACAGGGGGCCCTATCCAATACGAGCAGTACTTC

D: NA
size: NA
V: TRBV2
J: TRBJ1-4
CDR3: CASSVIGPREKLFF
DNA: TGTGCCAGCAGTGTAATTGGTCCCCGCGAAAAACTGTTTTTT

D: TRBD1
size: NA
V: TRBV18
J: TRBJ1-1
CDR3: CASSPSGTGGRNTEAFF
DNA: TGTGCCAGCTCACCAAGCGGGACAGGTGGGCGGAACACTGAAGCTTTCTTT

D: NA
size: NA
V: TRBV28
J: TRBJ2-7
CDR3: CASSLTGAGGYEQYF
DNA: TGTGCCAGCAGTTTAACTGGTGCAGGGGGGTACGAGCAGTACTTC

D: NA
size: few
V: TRBV5-1
J: TRBJ1-1
CDR3: CASSIVGLNTEAFF
DNA: TGCGCCAGCAGCATCGTGGGGTTGAACACTGAAGCTTTCTTT

D: NA
size: NA
V: TRBV7-6
J: TRBJ2-2
CDR3: CASSLGASNTGELFF
DNA: TGTGCCAGCAGCTTAGGAGCCTCTAACACCGGGGAGCTGTTTTTT

D: NA
size: NA
V: TRBV5-1
J: TRBJ2-1
CDR3: CASSAGTYNEQFF
DNA: TGCGCCAGCAGCGCCGGGACTTACAATGAGCAGTTCTTC

D: TRBD2
size: NA
V: TRBV5-6
J: TRBJ2-3
CDR3: CASSLGPPTSAADTQYF
DNA: TGTGCCAGCAGCTTGGGCCCCCCGACTAGCGCCGCAGATACGCAGTATTTT

D: NA
size: NA
V: TRBV19
J: TRBJ2-1
CDR3: CASSIGHNEQFF
DNA: TGTGCCAGTAGTATAGGGCACAATGAGCAGTTCTTC

D: NA
size: NA
V: TRBV10-3
J: TRBJ1-6
CDR3: CAISELQDSPLHF
DNA: TGTGCCATCAGTGAGTTACAGGATTCACCCCTCCACTTT

D: NA
size: NA
V: TRBV19
J: TRBJ2-5
CDR3: CASSESGRETQYF
DNA: TGTGCCAGTAGTGAATCGGGCAGGGAGACCCAGTACTTC

D: NA
size: NA
V: TRBV7-9
J: TRBJ2-5
CDR3: CASSLEGTGEVEYF
DNA: TGTGCCAGCAGCTTAGAAGGGACGGGGGAGGTGGAATACTTC

D: TRBD2
size: NA
V: TRBV15
J: TRBJ2-3
CDR3: CATSREAGGPDTQYF
DNA: TGTGCCACCAGCAGAGAAGCGGGAGGGCCAGATACGCAGTATTTT

D: TRBD1
size: NA
V: TRBV15
J: TRBJ2-7
CDR3: CATSRTGTGPYEQYF
DNA: TGTGCCACCAGCAGAACCGGGACAGGACCCTACGAGCAGTACTTC

D: NA
size: NA
V: TRBV11-2
J: TRBJ2-5
CDR3: CASSLNLETQYF
DNA: TGTGCCAGCAGCCTAAATTTAGAGACCCAGTACTTC

D: TRBD2
size: NA
V: TRBV5-4
J: TRBJ2-7
CDR3: CASSQGLAGYEQYF
DNA: TGTGCCAGCAGCCAGGGACTAGCGGGCTACGAGCAGTACTTC

D: TRBD1
size: NA
V: TRBV10-3
J: TRBJ2-7
CDR3: CAIRIGQGTYEQYF
DNA: TGTGCCATCAGAATAGGACAGGGAACCTACGAGCAGTACTTC

D: NA
size: NA
V: TRBV7-9
J: TRBJ2-2
CDR3: CASSSDLRATGELFF
DNA: TGTGCCAGCAGCTCGGACCTACGGGCCACCGGGGAGCTGTTTTTT

D: NA
size: NA
V: TRBV9
J: TRBJ2-3
CDR3: CASSEVPGTDTQYF
DNA: TGTGCCAGCAGCGAGGTGCCTGGCACAGATACGCAGTATTTT

D: NA
size: NA
V: TRBV9
J: TRBJ1-1
CDR3: CASSVEINTEAFF
DNA: TGTGCCAGCAGCGTAGAGATTAACACTGAAGCTTTCTTT

D: NA
size: NA
V: TRBV5-1
J: TRBJ2-7
CDR3: CASSLGGRRREQYF
DNA: TGCGCCAGCAGCTTGGGAGGCCGTCGGAGAGAGCAGTACTTC

D: NA
size: NA
V: TRBV29-1
J: TRBJ1-2
CDR3: CRKVNYGYTF
DNA: TGCAGGAAGGTGAACTATGGCTACACCTTC

D: NA
size: NA
V: TRBV7-6
J: TRBJ2-5
CDR3: CASSPTGRETQYF
DNA: TGTGCCAGCAGCCCCACAGGGAGGGAGACCCAGTACTTC

D: NA
size: once
V: TRBV7-2
J: TRBJ2-7
CDR3: CASRGSRGRGPGEQYF
DNA: TGTGCCAGCAGGGGGTCGAGAGGCAGGGGCCCTGGGGAGCAGTACTTC

D: NA
size: NA
V: TRBV27
J: TRBJ2-2
CDR3: CASSPGGSNTGELFF
DNA: TGTGCCAGCAGCCCCGGAGGGTCGAACACCGGGGAGCTGTTTTTT

D: NA
size: few
V: TRBV11-3
J: TRBJ2-5
CDR3: CASSLGGGIETQYF
DNA: TGTGCCAGCAGCTTAGGAGGAGGGATAGAGACCCAGTACTTC

D: NA
size: NA
V: TRBV6-4
J: TRBJ2-2
CDR3: CASSGGTVNTGELFF
DNA: TGTGCCAGCAGTGGAGGGACGGTGAACACCGGGGAGCTGTTTTTT

D: TRBD2
size: NA
V: TRBV5-1
J: TRBJ2-1
CDR3: CASSWGLAGAYNEQFF
DNA: TGCGCCAGCAGCTGGGGACTAGCGGGAGCCTACAATGAGCAGTTCTTC

D: TRBD1
size: NA
V: TRBV27
J: TRBJ1-2
CDR3: CASRFGTGRAGGYTF
DNA: TGTGCCAGCCGATTTGGGACAGGTCGGGCCGGGGGCTACACCTTC

D: NA
size: once
V: TRBV28
J: TRBJ2-7
CDR3: CASSVAVRDLFHEQYF
DNA: TGTGCCAGCAGTGTCGCCGTCCGGGACCTTTTCCACGAGCAGTACTTC

D: NA
size: NA
V: TRBV7-8
J: TRBJ1-5
CDR3: CASSLGLGSHQPQHF
DNA: TGTGCCAGCAGCTTAGGGTTGGGTTCTCATCAGCCCCAGCATTTT

D: NA
size: NA
V: TRBV28
J: TRBJ2-7
CDR3: CASSFTAFEAYEQYF
DNA: TGTGCCAGCAGTTTCACGGCATTTGAGGCCTACGAGCAGTACTTC

D: TRBD2
size: NA
V: TRBV6-5
J: TRBJ2-7
CDR3: CASSSTSGRDEQYF
DNA: TGTGCCAGCAGTTCCACTAGCGGGAGAGACGAGCAGTACTTC

D: NA
size: once
V: TRBV5-8
J: TRBJ1-2
CDR3: CASSFRGVGYGYTF
DNA: TGTGCCAGCAGCTTCCGAGGGGTAGGGTATGGCTACACCTTC

D: NA
size: NA
V: TRBV6-5
J: TRBJ2-7
CDR3: CASSLDYRDSKQYF
DNA: TGTGCCAGCAGTTTGGACTACCGGGACAGCAAGCAGTACTTC

D: TRBD2
size: few
V: TRBV5-1
J: TRBJ2-7
CDR3: CASSLAGGDEQYF
DNA: TGCGCCAGCAGCTTAGCGGGAGGGGACGAGCAGTACTTC

D: NA
size: NA
V: TRBV5-5
J: TRBJ1-4
CDR3: CASSLRGPYPTNEKLFF
DNA: TGTGCCAGCAGCTTACGAGGGCCGTACCCAACTAATGAAAAACTGTTTTTT

D: NA
size: once
V: TRBV29-1
J: TRBJ2-3
CDR3: CSVDVGSDTQYF
DNA: TGCAGCGTTGATGTCGGCTCAGATACGCAGTATTTT

D: NA
size: NA
V: TRBV12-2
J: TRBJ2-4
CDR3: CASRPPGLVLQYF
DNA: TGTGCAAGTCGCCCCCCCGGCCTCGTGCTTCAGTACTTC

D: TRBD1
size: NA
V: TRBV2
J: TRBJ1-2
CDR3: CASSSRDRGLANYGYTF
DNA: TGTGCCAGCAGTAGCCGGGACAGGGGGCTAGCTAACTATGGCTACACCTTC

D: TRBD2
size: NA
V: TRBV4-1
J: TRBJ2-5
CDR3: CASSLGLAGGAETQYF
DNA: TGCGCCAGCAGCCTCGGACTAGCGGGAGGGGCAGAGACCCAGTACTTC

D: NA
size: NA
V: TRBV5-4
J: TRBJ2-7
CDR3: CASSFGPASSYEQYF
DNA: TGTGCCAGCAGCTTTGGACCTGCCAGCTCCTACGAGCAGTACTTC

D: TRBD1
size: few
V: TRBV6-1
J: TRBJ1-5
CDR3: CASSPGQGYQPQHF
DNA: TGTGCCAGCTCACCGGGACAGGGGTATCAGCCCCAGCATTTT

D: NA
size: NA
V: TRBV7-2
J: TRBJ2-5
CDR3: CASSLGPAGETQYF
DNA: TGTGCCAGCAGCTTAGGCCCCGCGGGGGAGACCCAGTACTTC

D: NA
size: NA
V: TRBV21-1
J: TRBJ2-5
CDR3: CASSGQPIQGYQETQYF
DNA: TGTGCCAGCAGCGGCCAACCAATACAGGGGTACCAAGAGACCCAGTACTTC

D: NA
size: NA
V: TRBV10-3
J: TRBJ1-1
CDR3: CAISPRAASSEAFF
DNA: TGTGCCATCAGTCCCCGAGCGGCCTCTTCGGAAGCTTTCTTT

D: TRBD1
size: NA
V: TRBV7-9
J: TRBJ1-4
CDR3: CASSYPSGQGEKLFF
DNA: TGTGCCAGCTCCTACCCGTCCGGACAGGGAGAAAAACTGTTTTTT

D: TRBD1
size: NA
V: TRBV19
J: TRBJ1-6
CDR3: CASSPGQGANNSPLHF
DNA: TGTGCCAGTAGTCCAGGACAGGGGGCCAATAATTCACCCCTCCACTTT

D: NA
size: NA
V: TRBV6-1
J: TRBJ1-1
CDR3: CAAAGNTEAFF
DNA: TGTGCTGCGGCGGGGAACACTGAAGCTTTCTTT